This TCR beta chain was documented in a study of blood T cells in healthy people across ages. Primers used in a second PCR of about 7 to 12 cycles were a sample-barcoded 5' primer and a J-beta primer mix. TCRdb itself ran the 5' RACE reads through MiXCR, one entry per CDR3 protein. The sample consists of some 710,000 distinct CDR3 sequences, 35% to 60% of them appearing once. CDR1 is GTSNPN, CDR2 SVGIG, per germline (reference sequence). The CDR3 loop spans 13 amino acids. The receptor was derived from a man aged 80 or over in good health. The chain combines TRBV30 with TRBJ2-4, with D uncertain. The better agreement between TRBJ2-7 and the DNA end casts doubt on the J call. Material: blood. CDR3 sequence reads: CAWSGSLTYEQYF. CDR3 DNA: TGTGCCTGGAGTGGATCCCTTACCTACGAGCAGTACTTC.